These T cell receptor beta chains were read from a single sample in a study of blood T cell repertoires in COVID-19. The data were produced by immunoSEQ multiplex PCR, yet TCRdb's version contains in-frame clones alone and is incomplete. The sample lists about 120,000 clones, roughly four fifths occurring once. Sequenced sample: peripheral blood. The receptors originated from a human donor in a cohort sampled during active COVID-19. Both conserved end residues are part of each CDR3. Fields, in order: D gene, J gene, V gene, clone size, CDR3 protein, CDR3 DNA. D genes are given only for firm matches. The size of a clone is reported for some rows only, either as once, few or many, or as a class for expanded clones.

. | TRBJ1-5 | TRBV7-2 | . | CASSPNGNQPQHF | TGTGCCAGCAGCCCGAACGGGAATCAGCCCCAGCATTTT
TRBD2 | TRBJ2-5 | TRBV4-2 | . | CASSQRTRREGETQYF | TGTGCCAGCAGCCAGAGGACTAGACGGGAAGGGGAGACCCAGTACTTC
TRBD1 | TRBJ2-1 | TRBV6-5 | . | CASSPGDRGYNEQFF | TGTGCCAGCAGTCCAGGGGACAGGGGCTACAATGAGCAGTTCTTC
TRBD2 | TRBJ2-2 | TRBV6-5 | . | CASRPTSATGELFF | TGTGCCAGCAGGCCTACTAGCGCCACCGGGGAGCTGTTTTTT
. | TRBJ1-2 | TRBV28 | . | CASGAGGGANYGYTF | TGTGCCAGCGGTGCGGGCGGGGGCGCGAACTATGGCTACACCTTC
. | TRBJ1-4 | TRBV29-1 | . | CSGQIGEKLFF | TGCAGCGGACAGATCGGTGAAAAACTGTTTTTT
. | TRBJ2-5 | TRBV10-3 | . | CASRGDSQETQYF | TGTGCCTCCAGGGGGGACTCCCAAGAGACCCAGTACTTC
. | TRBJ1-1 | TRBV9 | . | CASSVGRVTNTEAFF | TGTGCCAGCAGCGTAGGGAGGGTAACGAACACTGAAGCTTTCTTT
TRBD2 | TRBJ2-5 | TRBV27 | . | CASSLSRRLAGGTGTQYF | TGTGCCAGCAGTTTATCAAGGAGACTAGCGGGGGGTACCGGGACCCAGTACTTC
TRBD1 | TRBJ2-7 | TRBV4-1 | . | CASSQTTRGEQYF | TGCGCCAGCAGCCAAACCACCAGGGGGGAGCAGTACTTC
. | TRBJ2-2 | TRBV6-5 | . | CASLRQALNTGELFF | TGTGCCAGCCTCAGACAGGCATTGAACACCGGGGAGCTGTTTTTT
TRBD2 | TRBJ2-3 | TRBV5-1 | . | CASRELAGTDTQYF | TGCGCCAGCAGAGAACTAGCGGGGACAGATACGCAGTATTTT
TRBD1 | TRBJ1-4 | TRBV3-1/TRBV3-2 | . | CASSPPGTGRSNEKLFF | TGTGCCAGCAGCCCCCCCGGGACAGGGCGATCTAATGAAAAACTGTTTTTT
. | TRBJ1-3 | TRBV7-8 | . | CASSPGAGARGNTIYF | TGTGCCAGCTCCCCGGGGGCGGGGGCGCGTGGAAACACCATATATTTT
. | TRBJ2-3 | TRBV4-1 | few | CASSPGQLDTQYF | TGCGCCAGCAGCCCTGGACAGCTAGATACGCAGTATTTT
TRBD2 | TRBJ2-1 | TRBV5-8 | . | CASSLAVAGGRSYNEQFF | TGTGCCAGCAGCTTGGCCGTAGCGGGGGGCCGCTCCTACAATGAGCAGTTCTTC
TRBD2 | TRBJ2-2 | TRBV7-7 | . | CASTPSAGGHGGELFF | TGTGCCAGCACCCCTTCAGCGGGGGGCCACGGCGGGGAGCTGTTTTTT
. | TRBJ2-1 | TRBV12-5 | . | CASGLSRVVNEQFF | TGTGCTAGTGGTTTAAGCAGGGTAGTCAATGAGCAGTTCTTC
. | TRBJ2-2 | TRBV18 | . | CASSQDRNTGELFF | TGTGCCAGCTCACAGGACAGGAACACCGGGGAGCTGTTTTTT
. | TRBJ1-5 | TRBV4-1 | few | CASSQDLDSGIWPQHF | TGCGCCAGCAGCCAAGACTTGGACTCGGGGATATGGCCCCAGCATTTT
TRBD1 | TRBJ1-2 | TRBV2 | . | CASITGGTDYGYTF | TGTGCCAGCATAACAGGGGGCACGGACTATGGCTACACCTTC
. | TRBJ2-7 | TRBV10-3 | . | CAISDNYEQYF | TGTGCCATCAGTGACAACTACGAGCAGTACTTC
. | TRBJ1-2 | TRBV6-1 | . | CASSEMGSFPGHITYGYTF | TGTGCCAGCAGTGAAATGGGATCATTCCCGGGACATATCACCTATGGCTACACCTTC
TRBD2 | TRBJ2-1 | TRBV6-6 | few | CASSQGLAGGGEQFF | TGTGCCAGCAGCCAGGGACTAGCGGGGGGTGGTGAGCAGTTCTTC
TRBD1 | TRBJ2-3 | TRBV19 | . | CASSIDRGQADTQYF | TGTGCCAGTAGTATAGACAGGGGGCAGGCAGATACGCAGTATTTT
. | TRBJ2-5 | TRBV19 | . | CASTDWDDRPLWETQYF | TGTGCCAGTACCGATTGGGACGACAGGCCCTTGTGGGAGACCCAGTACTTC
. | TRBJ1-5 | TRBV10-2 | . | CASSNRGNQPQHF | TGCGCCAGCAGTAACCGGGGTAATCAGCCCCAGCATTTT
. | TRBJ2-2 | TRBV6-2/TRBV6-3 | . | CASSRSGTGATGELFF | TGTGCCAGCAGTCGTTCGGGGACGGGAGCGACCGGGGAGCTGTTTTTT
. | TRBJ2-1 | TRBV5-1 | . | CASSLYAREQFF | TGCGCCAGCAGTCTATACGCCCGGGAGCAGTTCTTC
. | TRBJ1-1 | TRBV18 | . | CASSPAENTEAFF | TGTGCCAGCTCACCAGCGGAGAACACTGAAGCTTTCTTT
. | TRBJ2-7 | TRBV21-1 | . | CASSKKRGQGASYVEQYF | TGTGCCAGCAGCAAAAAAAGGGGGCAGGGGGCGTCTTATGTCGAGCAGTACTTC
. | TRBJ2-3 | TRBV5-1 | . | CASSLVDWSTDTQYF | TGCGCCAGCAGCTTGGTGGACTGGAGCACAGATACGCAGTATTTT
. | TRBJ1-4 | TRBV7-8 | few | CASSLGAAGDEKLFF | TGTGCCAGCAGCTTAGGAGCCGCAGGGGACGAAAAACTGTTTTTT
. | TRBJ1-4 | TRBV5-5 | few | CASSLSFAPLSEEKLFF | TGTGCCAGCAGCTTGAGCTTTGCACCTCTCAGCGAGGAAAAACTGTTTTTT
TRBD2 | TRBJ2-3 | TRBV19 | few | CASSSSAGWGDTQYF | TGTGCCAGTAGTAGCTCAGCGGGGTGGGGAGATACGCAGTATTTT
. | TRBJ2-7 | TRBV11-3 | . | CASSLGRASHEQYF | TGTGCCAGCAGCTTAGGGAGGGCTTCCCACGAGCAGTACTTC
. | TRBJ1-1 | TRBV5-1 | . | CASSLNDMNTEAFF | TGCGCCAGCAGCTTGAATGACATGAACACTGAAGCTTTCTTT
. | TRBJ2-6 | TRBV10-2 | . | CASSGDINSGANVLTF | TGCGCCAGCAGTGGGGACATAAACTCTGGGGCCAACGTCCTGACTTTC
TRBD1 | TRBJ2-7 | TRBV7-2 | . | CASSRDRGLEQYF | TGTGCCAGCAGCCGGGACAGGGGTCTCGAGCAGTACTTC
. | TRBJ2-6 | TRBV21-1 | . | CANPPGQGAGAGANVLTF | TGTGCCAATCCACCGGGACAGGGAGCCGGAGCTGGGGCCAACGTCCTGACTTTC
TRBD2 | TRBJ2-1 | TRBV2 | . | CASCPTSGGNEQFF | TGTGCCAGCTGCCCGACTAGCGGGGGTAATGAGCAGTTCTTC
TRBD1 | TRBJ1-2 | TRBV28 | . | CASSPGDRDGYTF | TGTGCCAGCAGCCCCGGGGACAGGGACGGCTACACCTTC
. | TRBJ1-1 | TRBV7-9 | . | CASSLQDTEAFF | TGTGCCAGCAGCTTACAGGACACTGAAGCTTTCTTT
TRBD1 | TRBJ2-2 | TRBV5-4 | . | CASSFQGANTGELFF | TGTGCCAGCAGCTTTCAGGGGGCGAACACCGGGGAGCTGTTTTTT
TRBD1 | TRBJ1-4 | TRBV5-1 | . | CASRRGQGATFVEEKLFF | TGCGCCAGCCGACGGGGACAGGGGGCGACTTTCGTTGAGGAAAAACTGTTTTTT
. | TRBJ2-1 | TRBV30 | . | CAWSSGGNEQFF | TGTGCCTGGAGTTCTGGGGGGAATGAGCAGTTCTTC
. | TRBJ2-7 | TRBV13 | . | CASSFSLESYEQYF | TGTGCCAGCAGCTTTTCCCTAGAGTCCTACGAGCAGTACTTC